In its sample, the clone carrying this T cell receptor beta chain was seen many times. These data are taken from a study of metastatic and nonmetastatic thyroid tumors. CDR1 is DFQATT, CDR2 SNEGSKA, per germline (reference sequence). Trimming removed 3 bases at V and 4 bases at J, with 18 bases between. This CDR3 region has 15 residues. All patients were treatment-naive before thyroid surgery. TCRdb re-clonotyped the PCR reads through MiXCR. The sample includes about 33,000 clones, about 17% of them seen just once. Sequencing used blood. V and J are TRBV20-1 and TRBJ2-5; D assignment may be TRBD1 or TRBD2 (5 bases each). This TCR was recovered from a female donor with papillary thyroid cancer or a benign thyroid nodule (not recorded which). Some clones in this sample may be carry-over from other donors' samples. CDR3 nucleotide sequence: TGCAGTGCTAGTCAATTTTGGGGGTCTGGAGAGACCCAGTACTTC. Its translation: CSASQFWGSGETQYF.